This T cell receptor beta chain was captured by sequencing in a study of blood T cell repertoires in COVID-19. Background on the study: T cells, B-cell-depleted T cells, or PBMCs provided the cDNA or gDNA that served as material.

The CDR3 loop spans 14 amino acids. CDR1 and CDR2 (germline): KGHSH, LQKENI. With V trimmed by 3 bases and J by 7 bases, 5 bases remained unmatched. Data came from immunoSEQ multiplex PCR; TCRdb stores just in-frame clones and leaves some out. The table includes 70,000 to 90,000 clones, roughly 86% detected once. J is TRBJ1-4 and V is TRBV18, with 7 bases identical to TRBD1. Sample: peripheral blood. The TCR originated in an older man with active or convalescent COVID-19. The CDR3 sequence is CASSPGTEAEKLFF. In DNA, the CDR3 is TGTGCCAGCTCACCTGGGACAGAGGCTGAAAAACTGTTTTTT.